Described below is a single T cell receptor beta chain sequence and its context. What it recognizes is unknown. These data come from a study of blood T cell dynamics during melanoma immunotherapy. Study-wide results and limits: At W3, later disease-control patients showed bifurcated PBMC repertoire changes, unlike progressors.

Sample time point: pre-treatment baseline. Patients had no prior systemic cancer treatment, immunosuppressants or other active cancers. Clones were sequenced by immunoSEQ multiplex PCR, and TCRdb holds only the in-frame ones, with some missing. The sample records more than 5,000 clones, nearly 90% being singletons. The CDR3 is made up of 18 amino acids. The germline V gene has CDR1 SNHLY and CDR2 FYNNEI. The trim removed 2 bases at V and 0 bases at J, leaving 6 bases unmatched. The starting material was blood, obtained from a patient treated with checkpoint blockade. V gene TRBV2 combines with J gene TRBJ2-6, with 8 bases matching TRBD2. The source is a human donor with melanoma. The CDR3 DNA reads as TGTGCCAGCAGTGAAACCCTAGCGGGCCTCTCTGGGGCCAACGTCCTGACTTTC. Its translation is CASSETLAGLSGANVLTF.